This T cell receptor (beta chain) was captured in a study of blood T cell repertoires in COVID-19. As for the study in general: The United States, Italy and Spain provided the acute and convalescent COVID-19 samples. The analysed material was cDNA or gDNA that came from T cells, B-cell-depleted T cells, or PBMCs.

Authors' analysis steps: Reference gene primer amplification gave nucleated cell count estimates. TCRdb keeps only in-frame clones here, not all; method: immunoSEQ multiplex PCR. That table gives V, J and clone size, and the DNA gave D and trimming. The sample holds roughly 43,000 clones; approximately 77% are singletons and the top ten take approximately 4.4%. V was cut by 0 bases and J by 0 bases, with 14 bases left in between. The germline V gene has CDR1 LNHNV and CDR2 YYDKDF (reference sequence). The CDR3 consists of 17 residues. Sequences were obtained from peripheral blood. V is TRBV15 and J is TRBJ1-2, with D possibly TRBD1 on 5 matching bases. This TCR derives from a woman in her 70s with acute or convalescent COVID-19. CDR3 DNA: TGTGCCACCAGCAGAGATCCCCTGGCAGGGTCTAACTATGGCTACACCTTC. This translates into CATSRDPLAGSNYGYTF.